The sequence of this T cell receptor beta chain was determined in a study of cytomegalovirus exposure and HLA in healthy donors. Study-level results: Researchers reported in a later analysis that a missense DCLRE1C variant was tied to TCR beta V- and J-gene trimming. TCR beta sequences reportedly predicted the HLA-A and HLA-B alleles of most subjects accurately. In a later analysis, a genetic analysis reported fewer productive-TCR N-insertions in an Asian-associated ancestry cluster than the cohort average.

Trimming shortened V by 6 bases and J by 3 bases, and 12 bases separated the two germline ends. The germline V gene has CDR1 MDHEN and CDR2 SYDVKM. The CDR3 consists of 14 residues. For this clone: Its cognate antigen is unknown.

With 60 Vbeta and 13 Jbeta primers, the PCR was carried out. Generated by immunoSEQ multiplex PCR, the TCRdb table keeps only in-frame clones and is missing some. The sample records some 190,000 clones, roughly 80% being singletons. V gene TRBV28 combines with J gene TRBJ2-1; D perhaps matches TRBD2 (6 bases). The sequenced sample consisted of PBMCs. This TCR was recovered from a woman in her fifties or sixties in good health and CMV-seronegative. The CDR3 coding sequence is TGTGCCAGCAGGGGAGGAGCGGTCTACAATGAGCAGTTCTTC. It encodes CASRGGAVYNEQFF.